Below are 27 T cell receptor beta chains sequenced from a single sample in a study of long-term antiretroviral therapy in people with HIV. The authors ran the immunoSEQ assay, v3.0, at survey level. Clones were read by immunoSEQ multiplex PCR, and TCRdb kept only the in-frame ones, dropping some. This sample carries fewer than 40,000 clones, approximately 84% of them seen once, and the ten largest clones take 8.2%. Specimen: unsorted PBMCs, collected 3.1 years after starting antiretroviral therapy. Source of these receptors: a woman aged 50 to 65 with HIV.

This clone was picked up a small number of times. In nucleotides, the CDR3 is TGTGCCAGCAGCGGGGGACAGGGGGTCACCGGGGAGCTGTTTTTT. Encoded protein: CASSGGQGVTGELFF. The rearrangement uses TRBV7-9 and TRBJ2-2, with 11 positions matching TRBD1. The germline V gene encodes CDR1 SEHNR and CDR2 FQNEAQ (reference sequence). J was trimmed by 4 bases and V by 5 bases; bases with no gene match: 3. The CDR3 has 15 residues.

This rearrangement joins TRBV18 to TRBJ2-1; 7 bases match TRBD1. The length of the CDR3 is 15 residues. Germline CDR1 is KGHSH and CDR2 is LQKENI. Losses at the gene ends were 5 bases for V and 0 bases for J; bases not matched to a gene: 4. The CDR3 protein is CASSGTESSYNEQFF. The DNA for the CDR3 is TGTGCCAGCTCAGGGACAGAAAGCTCCTACAATGAGCAGTTCTTC.

V is TRBV14 and J is TRBJ2-1; TRBD1 matches at 7 bases. This CDR3 spans 17 amino acids. V lost 3 bases to trimming and J lost 0 bases; unmatched junction nucleotides: 8. The germline V gene encodes CDR1 SGHDN and CDR2 FVKESK. CDR3 amino acids: CASSHLRTGYSYNEQFF. In DNA, the CDR3 is TGTGCCAGCAGCCACCTACGGACAGGATACTCCTACAATGAGCAGTTCTTC.

This chain joins TRBV30 and TRBJ2-1; D call uncertain. The germline V and J ends were trimmed by 4 bases and 7 bases, with 8 bases remaining between them. The length of the CDR3 is 11 residues. The germline V gene has CDR1 GTSNPN and CDR2 SVGIG (reference sequence). CDR3 nucleotides: TGTGCCTGGACGAGCCTTAATGAGCAGTTCTTC. This encodes CAWTSLNEQFF.

This chain links TRBV6-5 with TRBJ1-1; 10 bases are shared with TRBD1. Per germline, CDR1 MNHEY and CDR2 SVGAGI. The V and J ends lost 2 bases and 8 bases, in that order; junction bases with no gene match: 11. The CDR3 has 16 amino acids. In DNA form, the CDR3 reads TGTGCCAGCAGTTACCTACGACAGGGGGCGAAAAAAGAAGCTTTCTTT. It codes for CASSYLRQGAKKEAFF.

By share of the sample, this clone is medium-sized. This chain connects TRBV19 to TRBJ1-2; TRBD1 agrees at 8 bases. This CDR3 has 16 amino acids. V lost 5 bases to trimming and J lost 1 base; unmatched junction nucleotides: 9. Germline V gene data show CDR1 as LNHDA and CDR2 as SQIVND (reference sequence). The CDR3 DNA sequence: TGTGCCAGTAGTGCGAACTCAGGGGGCCATAACTATGGCTACACCTTC. It codes for CASSANSGGHNYGYTF.

This clone was detected a few times. The chain carries TRBV7-9 and TRBJ1-5, with D perhaps matching TRBD1 (5 bases). The CDR3 has 17 amino acids. Trimming shortened V by 0 bases and J by 10 bases, and 22 bases separated the two germline ends. Germline CDR1 reads SEHNR; CDR2 reads FQNEAQ (reference sequence). The CDR3 nucleotides read TGTGCCAGCAGCTTAGCGATCAGGTTGACAGCGGACGGACCCCAGCATTTT. Translated: CASSLAIRLTADGPQHF.

J is TRBJ2-7 and V is TRBV4-2; D remains unclear. The CDR3 loop spans 12 amino acids. V was trimmed by 6 bases and J by 2 bases, leaving 8 bases between them. The germline gives CDR1 LGHNA, CDR2 YNFKEQ. The CDR3 loop is CASRAAAYEQYV. The CDR3 DNA is TGTGCCAGCAGGGCCGCCGCCTACGAGCAGTACGTC.

DNA for the CDR3: TGTGCCAGCTCACCACGGGTAGGCCCTAGCACAGATACGCAGTATTTT. It yields the protein CASSPRVGPSTDTQYF. J is TRBJ2-3 and V is TRBV18; D gene unclear. The CDR3 totals 16 residues. Germline CDR1 reads KGHSH; CDR2 reads LQKENI. Trimming took off 1 base at V and 0 bases at J, with 11 bases between the two ends.

J is TRBJ2-3 and V is TRBV5-6; D is uncertain. The ends were cut back, 2 bases at V and 0 bases at J, with 7 bases in the middle. The CDR3 is 14 amino acids. Germline V gene data show CDR1 as SGHDT and CDR2 as YYEEEE. The DNA for the CDR3 is TGTGCCAGCAGCTTCAAGCCTAGCACAGATACGCAGTATTTT. It encodes CASSFKPSTDTQYF.

This chain links TRBV27 with TRBJ1-2; no clear D gene. The V gene's germline CDR1 is MNHEY and CDR2 SMNVEV (reference sequence). CDR3 size: 12 residues. V dropped 5 bases and J dropped 7 bases, with 11 bases sitting between them. The CDR3 DNA reads as TGTGCCAGCAGTGGACGCTTCGGTGGCTACACCTTC. It translates to CASSGRFGGYTF.

The chain couples TRBV7-9 to TRBJ2-1, with TRBD1 identical over 7 bases. The V gene end was trimmed by 7 bases and the J gene end by 9 bases; junction bases not matched to a gene: 9. Germline V gives CDR1 SEHNR, CDR2 FQNEAQ (reference sequence). This CDR3 contains 13 residues. CDR3 sequence: CASTTTGWAEQFF. In nucleotides, the CDR3 is TGTGCCAGCACTACGACAGGGTGGGCTGAGCAGTTCTTC.

The chain employs TRBV5-4 and TRBJ2-1, with 16 nucleotides matching TRBD2. CDR3 length equals 17 residues. Germline V lookup: CDR1 SGHNT, CDR2 YYREEE (reference sequence). V shed 3 bases, J shed 9 bases, and the junction held 9 bases outside the gene matches. The CDR3 reads CASSSGTSGGASLEQFF. The CDR3 DNA follows: TGTGCCAGCAGCTCCGGGACTAGCGGGGGGGCTTCTCTTGAGCAGTTCTTC.

The gene calls are TRBV7-9 and TRBJ2-1; 10 nucleotides line up with TRBD2. Unmatched junction bases numbered 7, after V lost 3 bases and J lost 2 bases. The CDR3 contains 17 residues. CDR1 is SEHNR and CDR2 is FQNEAQ in the germline V gene (reference sequence). CDR3 in amino acids: CASSFVAGGTTYNEQFF. CDR3 bases: TGTGCCAGCAGCTTCGTAGCGGGGGGTACTACCTACAATGAGCAGTTCTTC.

This clone is a singleton in its sample. CDR3 nucleotide sequence: TGTGCCAGCAGCTTAGGGGCGGGTAAAGAGACCCAGTACTTC. Protein sequence: CASSLGAGKETQYF. J is TRBJ2-5 and V is TRBV7-3; D assignment may be TRBD1 or TRBD2 (5 bases each). V gave up 2 bases and J gave up 3 bases, with 10 bases separating them. Per the germline V gene, CDR1 is SGHTA and CDR2 is FQGTGA. The CDR3 length is 14 residues.

There are a few counts of this clone. The V call is TRBV6-1, the J call TRBJ2-1, with no clear D. The CDR3 runs 14 residues. Germline lookup yields CDR1 MNHNS and CDR2 SASEGT. Trimming removed 2 bases from V and 8 bases from J, with 13 bases in between. CDR3 DNA: TGTGCCAGCAGTGAACCTGGGTTTAGGTATGAGCAGTTCTTC. It translates to CASSEPGFRYEQFF.

The rearrangement uses TRBV5-1 and TRBJ1-1, with D perhaps matching TRBD1 (5 bases). Germline CDR1 reads SGHRS; CDR2 reads YFSETQ. V was clipped by 6 bases and J by 1 base, with 7 bases between them. The CDR3 extends over 12 amino acids. Written as DNA, the CDR3 is TGCGCCAGCACTAGGGGGAACACTGAAGCTTTCTTT. Its protein product is CASTRGNTEAFF. The complete variable domain, with remaining parts taken from reference TRBV5-1 and TRBJ1-1, reads KAGVTQTPRYLIKTRGQQVTLSCSPISGHRSVSWYQQTPGQGLQFLFEYFSETQRNKGNFPGRFSGRQFSNSRSEMNVSTLELGDSALYLCASTRGNTEAFFGQGTRLTVV.

The rearrangement joins TRBV6-1 to TRBJ2-5, with D perhaps TRBD1 (6 bases). Germline CDR1 reads MNHNS; CDR2 reads SASEGT. Deletions cut 3 bases from V and 5 bases from J, with 13 bases between. The length of the CDR3 is 14 residues. Here the CDR3 DNA reads TGTGCCAGCAGTGACACAGGGCTTGGCGAGACCCAGTACTTC. The encoded protein is CASSDTGLGETQYF.

The table lists this clone with a count of one. The chain has TRBV19 and TRBJ1-5; D is unclear. Per the germline V gene, CDR1 is LNHDA and CDR2 is SQIVND (reference sequence). This CDR3 comprises 15 residues. V lost 5 bases and J 4 bases, leaving 15 bases between the germline ends. The CDR3: CASSPMWASNQPQHF. CDR3 coding DNA: TGTGCCAGTAGTCCTATGTGGGCCTCGAATCAGCCCCAGCATTTT.

In its sample, this clone was seen once. V is TRBV5-1 and J is TRBJ2-4; a weak D match, TRBD1 (6 bases). The CDR3 runs 13 residues. Germline V lookup: CDR1 SGHRS, CDR2 YFSETQ. V was shortened by 5 bases and J by 6 bases, with 12 bases between the two germline ends. DNA of the CDR3: TGCGCCAGCAGTTCTTTACAGGGAAACATTCAGTACTTC. Amino acids: CASSSLQGNIQYF.

This chain connects TRBV11-2 to TRBJ1-2; 7 bases map to TRBD1. The CDR3 contains 13 residues. Germline-derived CDR1 and CDR2 are SGHAT and FQNNGV. J lost 8 bases, V lost 5 bases, and 8 bases had no gene match. The CDR3: CASSPRQGWGYTF. CDR3 sequence (DNA): TGTGCCAGCAGCCCCAGACAGGGATGGGGCTACACCTTC.

The chain joins TRBV6-1 to TRBJ2-1; tentative D call: TRBD2 (5 bases). This CDR3 contains 13 residues. Germline CDR1 is MNHNS and CDR2 is SASEGT. Trimming took 6 bases from V and 7 from J, leaving 13 bases between them. In DNA form, the CDR3 reads TGTGCCAGCAGACTAGGCGTTGGTAATGAGCAGTTCTTC. Translation: CASRLGVGNEQFF.

J is TRBJ2-3 and V is TRBV7-9; perhaps D is TRBD1 or TRBD2 (5 bases each). Looked up from germline, CDR1 is SEHNR and CDR2 is FQNEAQ (reference sequence). The V and J ends lost 5 bases and 4 bases respectively, with 10 bases between them. CDR3 length: 13 residues. CDR3: CASSPGTPDTQYF. DNA for the CDR3: TGTGCCAGCAGCCCAGGGACCCCAGATACGCAGTATTTT. The full variable domain, rest sourced from reference TRBV7-9 and TRBJ2-3, is DTGVSQNPRHKITKRGQNVTFRCDPISEHNRLYWYRQTLGQGPEFLTYFQNEAQLEKSRLLSDRFSAERPKGSFSTLEIQRTEQGDSAMYLCASSPGTPDTQYFGPGTRLTVL.

The genes are TRBV27 and TRBJ2-7, with D perhaps matching TRBD2 (5 bases). Trimming removed 2 bases from V and 0 bases from J, with 11 bases in between. The germline V gene encodes CDR1 MNHEY and CDR2 SMNVEV (reference sequence). CDR3 size: 15 residues. The CDR3 region has the DNA TGTGCCAGCAGTTTACTAGCTTTGAACTCCTACGAGCAGTACTTC. Its protein is CASSLLALNSYEQYF.

The rearrangement joins TRBV5-1 to TRBJ2-2; perhaps D is TRBD1 or TRBD2 (5 bases each). The CDR3 length is 14 residues. Germline V gene lookup returns CDR1 SGHRS and CDR2 YFSETQ. Trimming pared 0 bases from V and 4 bases from J, leaving 7 bases between. The CDR3 nucleotides are TGCGCCAGCAGCTTGGAGGGGAGCACCGGGGAGCTGTTTTTT. This encodes CASSLEGSTGELFF.

This clone qualifies as large. The chain is built from TRBV19 and TRBJ1-4, with TRBD1 matching 7 bases. The CDR3 totals 15 residues. Germline CDR1 LNHDA, CDR2 SQIVND (reference sequence). J was trimmed by 8 bases and V by 3 bases; bases with no gene match: 9. The CDR3 nucleotides read TGTGCCAGTAGTATCCGGGACAGTCGTGGCGAAAAACTGTTTTTT. Protein sequence: CASSIRDSRGEKLFF. Full variable domain (remainder filled in from reference TRBV19 and TRBJ1-4): DGGITQSPKYLFRKEGQNVTLSCEQNLNHDAMYWYRQDPGQGLRLIYYSQIVNDFQKGDIAEGYSVSREKKESFPLTVTSAQKNPTAFYLCASSIRDSRGEKLFFGSGTQLSVL.

The CDR3 reads CASSNGGGQETQYF. For the CDR3, the DNA is TGTGCCAGCTCAAATGGCGGGGGTCAAGAGACCCAGTACTTC. The chain carries TRBV18 and TRBJ2-5; 7 bases are shared with TRBD2. Germline V gene lookup returns CDR1 KGHSH and CDR2 LQKENI. This CDR3 has 14 residues. With V trimmed by 5 bases and J by 2 bases, 5 bases remained unmatched.